Sequencing of this T cell receptor (beta chain) was carried out in a study of cytomegalovirus exposure and HLA in healthy donors. Broader study findings: There were three CMV-associated chains whose specificity for CMV antigens was confirmed in vitro.

Germline V gene data show CDR1 as MNHEY and CDR2 as SVGAGI. The J segment lost 2 bases and the V segment lost 2 bases, leaving 3 bases of the junction unmatched. The CDR3 is 15 amino acids. Some clones are missing from TCRdb's copy, which holds only in-frame ones; the method was immunoSEQ multiplex PCR. The sample yields about 300,000 clones, roughly 90% seen once. For this clone: The antigen remains unidentified.

Donors came from a validation cohort of over a hundred subjects, distinct from the first 666-subject cohort. The chain carries TRBV6-5 and TRBJ2-5, with 9 bases fitting TRBD1. The TCR comes from a woman between 18 and 29 years old in good health and CMV-seronegative. Material: PBMCs. CDR3 DNA sequence: TGTGCCAGCAGTTACAGGGGACAGGGACAAGAGACCCAGTACTTC. Translation: CASSYRGQGQETQYF.